These T cell receptor beta chains were read from a single sample in a study of T cell repertoires in cytomegalovirus infection. TCRdb reprocessed the reads with MiXCR, giving one entry per CDR3 protein. In the table there are about 230,000 distinct CDR3 sequences, 22% of which are singletons. The sample was CD8+ T cells from PBMCs. These receptors were obtained from a human donor in good health (CMV status not recorded). Some clones in this sample may be carry-over from other donors' samples. Both conserved end residues are part of each CDR3. The order of the fields is V gene, J gene, clone size, D gene, CDR3 DNA, CDR3 protein. The D gene is left open where the match is weak. The size of a clone is reported for some rows only, either as once, few or many, or as a class for expanded clones.

v_call: TRBV24-1
j_call: TRBJ1-5
clone_size: few
d_call: NA
cdr3_nt: TGTGCCACCAGTGATAATAGCGGGCACCGGCCCCAGCATTTT
cdr3_aa: CATSDNSGHRPQHF

v_call: TRBV28
j_call: TRBJ2-7
clone_size: few
d_call: NA
cdr3_nt: TGTGCCAGCAGTGGCCGGGACGAAGTCTACGAGCAGTACTTC
cdr3_aa: CASSGRDEVYEQYF

v_call: TRBV7-9
j_call: TRBJ2-5
clone_size: many
d_call: NA
cdr3_nt: TGTGCCAGCAGCTTAGACAGCAATCAAGAGACCCAGTACTTC
cdr3_aa: CASSLDSNQETQYF

v_call: TRBV28
j_call: TRBJ2-7
clone_size: many
d_call: NA
cdr3_nt: TGTGCCAGCAGTTTAGCCCTCGAAGGCCTTTCCTACGAGCAGTACTTC
cdr3_aa: CASSLALEGLSYEQYF

v_call: TRBV28
j_call: TRBJ2-7
clone_size: few
d_call: NA
cdr3_nt: TGTGCCAGCAGTGGGGCCCCACTAAGCTCCTACGAGCAGTACTTC
cdr3_aa: CASSGAPLSSYEQYF

v_call: TRBV12-3/TRBV12-4
j_call: TRBJ2-3
clone_size: few
d_call: NA
cdr3_nt: TGTGCCAGCAGCCTCCTGGACACCAGCACAGATACGCAGTATTTT
cdr3_aa: CASSLLDTSTDTQYF

v_call: TRBV7-9
j_call: TRBJ2-1
clone_size: many
d_call: TRBD1
cdr3_nt: TGTGCCAGCAGCCCAGGGACAGGGGGCAATGAGCAGTTCTTC
cdr3_aa: CASSPGTGGNEQFF

v_call: TRBV30
j_call: TRBJ2-1
clone_size: few
d_call: NA
cdr3_nt: TGTGCCTGGAGTGTACTAGAGGATGAGCAGTTCTTC
cdr3_aa: CAWSVLEDEQFF

v_call: TRBV11-2
j_call: TRBJ2-2
clone_size: few
d_call: NA
cdr3_nt: TGTGCCAGCAGCTTTTCCACCGGGGAGCTGTTTTTT
cdr3_aa: CASSFSTGELFF

v_call: TRBV7-6
j_call: TRBJ2-2
clone_size: NA
d_call: NA
cdr3_nt: TGTGCCAGCAGCCTGATCGGGGAGCTGTTTTTT
cdr3_aa: CASSLIGELFF

v_call: TRBV5-1
j_call: TRBJ2-2
clone_size: few
d_call: NA
cdr3_nt: TGCGCCAGCAGCCCTAGGGTAGTGGTATCGACCGGGGAGCTGTTTTTT
cdr3_aa: CASSPRVVVSTGELFF

v_call: TRBV29-1
j_call: TRBJ2-2
clone_size: NA
d_call: NA
cdr3_nt: TGCAGCGTTAAGCAGGGGAACACCGGGGAGCTGTTTTTT
cdr3_aa: CSVKQGNTGELFF

v_call: TRBV12-3/TRBV12-4
j_call: TRBJ1-1
clone_size: few
d_call: NA
cdr3_nt: TGTGCCAGCAGCCCGACCTGGCTCAAGGACACTGAAGCTTTCTTT
cdr3_aa: CASSPTWLKDTEAFF

v_call: TRBV27
j_call: TRBJ2-1
clone_size: many
d_call: TRBD2
cdr3_nt: TGTGCCAGCAGGGCGGGGGGTTACAATGAGCAGTTCTTC
cdr3_aa: CASRAGGYNEQFF

v_call: TRBV5-4
j_call: TRBJ1-1
clone_size: few
d_call: NA
cdr3_nt: TGTGCCAGCAGCTTGGTAGGGTTGGACACTGAAGCTTTCTTT
cdr3_aa: CASSLVGLDTEAFF